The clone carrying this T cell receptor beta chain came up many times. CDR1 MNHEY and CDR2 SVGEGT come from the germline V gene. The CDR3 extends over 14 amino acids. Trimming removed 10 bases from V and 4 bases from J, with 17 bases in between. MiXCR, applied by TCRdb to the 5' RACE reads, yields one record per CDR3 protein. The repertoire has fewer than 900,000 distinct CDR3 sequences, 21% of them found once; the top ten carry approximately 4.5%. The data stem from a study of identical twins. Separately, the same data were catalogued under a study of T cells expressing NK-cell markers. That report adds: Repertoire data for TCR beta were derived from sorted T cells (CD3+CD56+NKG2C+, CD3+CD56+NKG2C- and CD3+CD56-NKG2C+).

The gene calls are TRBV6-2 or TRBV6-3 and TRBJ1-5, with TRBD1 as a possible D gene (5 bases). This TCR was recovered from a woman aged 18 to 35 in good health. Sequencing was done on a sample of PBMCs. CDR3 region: CATTLQDRNQPQHF. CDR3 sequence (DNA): TGTGCCACTACGCTACAGGATCGGAATCAGCCCCAGCATTTT.